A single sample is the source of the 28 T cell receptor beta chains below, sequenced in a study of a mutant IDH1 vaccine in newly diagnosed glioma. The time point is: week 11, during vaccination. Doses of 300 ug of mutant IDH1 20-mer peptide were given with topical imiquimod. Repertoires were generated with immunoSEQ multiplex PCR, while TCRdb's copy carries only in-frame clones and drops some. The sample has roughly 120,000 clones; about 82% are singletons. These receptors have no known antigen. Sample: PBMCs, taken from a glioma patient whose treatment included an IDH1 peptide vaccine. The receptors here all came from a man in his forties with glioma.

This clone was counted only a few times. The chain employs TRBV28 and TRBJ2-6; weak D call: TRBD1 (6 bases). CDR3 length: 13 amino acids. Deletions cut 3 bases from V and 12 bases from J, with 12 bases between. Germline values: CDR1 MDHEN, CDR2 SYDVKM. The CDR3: CASSFNRAIVLTF. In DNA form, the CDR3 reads TGTGCCAGCAGTTTCAACAGGGCGATCGTCCTGACTTTC. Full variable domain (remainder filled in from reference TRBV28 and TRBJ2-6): DVKVTQSSRYLVKRTGEKVFLECVQDMDHENMFWYRQDPGLGLRLIYFSYDVKMKEKGDIPEGYSVSREKKERFSLILESASTNQTSMYLCASSFNRAIVLTFGAGSRLTVL.

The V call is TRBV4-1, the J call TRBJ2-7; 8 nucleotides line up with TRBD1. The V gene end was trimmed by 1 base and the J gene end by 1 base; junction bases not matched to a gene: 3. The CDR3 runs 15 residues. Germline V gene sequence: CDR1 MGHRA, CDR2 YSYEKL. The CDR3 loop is CASSQVRQGSYEQYF. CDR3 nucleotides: TGCGCCAGCAGCCAAGTTAGACAGGGGTCCTACGAGCAGTACTTC.

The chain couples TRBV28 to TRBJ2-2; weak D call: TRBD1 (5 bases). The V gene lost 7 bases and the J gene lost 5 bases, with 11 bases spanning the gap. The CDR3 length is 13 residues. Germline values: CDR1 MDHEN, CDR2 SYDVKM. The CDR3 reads CASTGRVTGELFF. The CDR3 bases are TGTGCCAGCACAGGCAGGGTGACCGGGGAGCTGTTTTTT.

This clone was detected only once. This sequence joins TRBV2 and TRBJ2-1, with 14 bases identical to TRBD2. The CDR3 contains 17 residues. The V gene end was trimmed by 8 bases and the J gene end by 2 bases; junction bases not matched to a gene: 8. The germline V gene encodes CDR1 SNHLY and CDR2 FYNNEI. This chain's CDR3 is CASASGTSGGTYNEQFF. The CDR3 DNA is TGTGCCAGCGCCTCCGGGACTAGCGGGGGTACCTACAATGAGCAGTTCTTC.

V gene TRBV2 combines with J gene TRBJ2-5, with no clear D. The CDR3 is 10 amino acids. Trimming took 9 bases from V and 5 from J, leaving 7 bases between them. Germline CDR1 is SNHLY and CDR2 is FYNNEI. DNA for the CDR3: TGTGCCAGTCGTCGGGAGACCCAGTACTTC. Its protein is CASRRETQYF.

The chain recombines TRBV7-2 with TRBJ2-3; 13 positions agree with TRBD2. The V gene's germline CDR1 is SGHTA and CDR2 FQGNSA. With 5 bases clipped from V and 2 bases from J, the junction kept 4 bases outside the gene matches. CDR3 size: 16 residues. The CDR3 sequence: CASSLGLAGLTDTQYF. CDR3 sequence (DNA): TGTGCCAGCAGCCTGGGACTAGCGGGGCTCACAGATACGCAGTATTTT. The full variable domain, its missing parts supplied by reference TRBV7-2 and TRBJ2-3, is GAGVSQSPSNKVTEKGKDVELRCDPISGHTALYWYRQSLGQGLEFLIYFQGNSAPDKSGLPSDRFSAERTGGSVSTLTIQRTQQEDSAVYLCASSLGLAGLTDTQYFGPGTRLTVL.

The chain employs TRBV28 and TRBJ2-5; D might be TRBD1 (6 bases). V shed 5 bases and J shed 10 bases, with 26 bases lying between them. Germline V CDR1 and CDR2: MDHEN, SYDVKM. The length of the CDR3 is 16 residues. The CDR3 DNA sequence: TGTGCCAGCAGTCCCCAGACAGGATTGGTTCGTGTCGTCCAGTACTTC. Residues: CASSPQTGLVRVVQYF.

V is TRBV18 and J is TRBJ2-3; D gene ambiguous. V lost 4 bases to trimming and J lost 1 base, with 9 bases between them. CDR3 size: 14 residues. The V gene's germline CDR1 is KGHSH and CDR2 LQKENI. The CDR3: CASSLDIGTDTQYF. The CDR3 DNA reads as TGTGCCAGCTCACTCGACATTGGCACAGATACGCAGTATTTT.

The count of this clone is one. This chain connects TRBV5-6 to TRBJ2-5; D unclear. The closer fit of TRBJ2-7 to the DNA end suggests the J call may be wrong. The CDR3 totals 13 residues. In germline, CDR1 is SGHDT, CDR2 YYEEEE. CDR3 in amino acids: CASSLHLAYEQYF. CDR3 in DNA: TGTGCCAGCAGCTTACATCTGGCCTACGAGCAGTACTTC.

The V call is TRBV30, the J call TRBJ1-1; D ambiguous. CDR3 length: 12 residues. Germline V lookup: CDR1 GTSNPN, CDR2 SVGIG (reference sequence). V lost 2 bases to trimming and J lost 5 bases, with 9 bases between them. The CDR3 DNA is TGTGCCTGGAGTCAGTCGTTGACTGAAGCTTTCTTT. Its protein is CAWSQSLTEAFF. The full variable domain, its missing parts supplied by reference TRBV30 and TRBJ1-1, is SQTIHQWPATLVQPVGSPLSLECTVEGTSNPNLYWYRQAAGRGLQLLFYSVGIGQISSEVPQNLSASRPQDRQFILSSKKLLLSDSGFYLCAWSQSLTEAFFGQGTRLTVV.

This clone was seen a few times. CDR3 coding DNA: TGTGCCAGCAGTTTGATTTTTCCTGACAGGGGCCTCTACGAGCAGTACTTC. Protein: CASSLIFPDRGLYEQYF. This chain connects TRBV28 to TRBJ2-7; 8 positions match TRBD1. The CDR3 extends over 17 amino acids. Germline V gene lookup returns CDR1 MDHEN and CDR2 SYDVKM. The V and J ends lost 3 bases and 3 bases, in that order; junction bases with no gene match: 13.

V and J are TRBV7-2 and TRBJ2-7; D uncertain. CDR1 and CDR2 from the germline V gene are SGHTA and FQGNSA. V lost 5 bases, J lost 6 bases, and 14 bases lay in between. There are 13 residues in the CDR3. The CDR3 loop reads CASSRDNKAEQYF. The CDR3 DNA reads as TGTGCCAGCAGCCGAGATAATAAAGCCGAGCAGTACTTC.

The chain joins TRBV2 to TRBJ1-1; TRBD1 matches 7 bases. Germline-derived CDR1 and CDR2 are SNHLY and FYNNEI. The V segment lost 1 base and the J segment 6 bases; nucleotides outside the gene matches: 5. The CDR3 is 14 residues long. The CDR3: CASSEEGTAAEAFF. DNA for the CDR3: TGTGCCAGCAGTGAAGAGGGGACAGCAGCTGAAGCTTTCTTT.

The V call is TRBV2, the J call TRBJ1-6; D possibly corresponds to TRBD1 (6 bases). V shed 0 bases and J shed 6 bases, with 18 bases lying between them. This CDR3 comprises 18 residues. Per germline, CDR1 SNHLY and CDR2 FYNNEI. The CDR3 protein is CASSEAGQRGATNSPLHF. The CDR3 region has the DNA TGTGCCAGCAGTGAAGCAGGTCAGCGGGGGGCTACTAATTCACCCCTCCACTTT.

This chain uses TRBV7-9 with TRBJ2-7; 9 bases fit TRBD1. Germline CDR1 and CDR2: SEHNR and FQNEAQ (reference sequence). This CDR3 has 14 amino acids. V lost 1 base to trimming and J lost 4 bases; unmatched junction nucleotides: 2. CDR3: CASSLGTGAYEQYF. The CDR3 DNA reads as TGTGCCAGCAGCTTAGGGACAGGGGCATACGAGCAGTACTTC. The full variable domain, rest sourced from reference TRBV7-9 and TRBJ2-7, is DTGVSQNPRHKITKRGQNVTFRCDPISEHNRLYWYRQTLGQGPEFLTYFQNEAQLEKSRLLSDRFSAERPKGSFSTLEIQRTEQGDSAMYLCASSLGTGAYEQYFGPGTRLTVT.

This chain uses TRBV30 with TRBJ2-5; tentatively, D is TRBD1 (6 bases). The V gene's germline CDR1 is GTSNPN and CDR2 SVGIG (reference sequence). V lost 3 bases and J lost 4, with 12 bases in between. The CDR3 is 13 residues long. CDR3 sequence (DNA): TGTGCCTGGAGAAAGACAGGAGTAGAGACCCAGTACTTC. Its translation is CAWRKTGVETQYF. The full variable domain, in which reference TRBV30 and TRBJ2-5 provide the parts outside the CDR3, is SQTIHQWPATLVQPVGSPLSLECTVEGTSNPNLYWYRQAAGRGLQLLFYSVGIGQISSEVPQNLSASRPQDRQFILSSKKLLLSDSGFYLCAWRKTGVETQYFGPGTRLLVL.

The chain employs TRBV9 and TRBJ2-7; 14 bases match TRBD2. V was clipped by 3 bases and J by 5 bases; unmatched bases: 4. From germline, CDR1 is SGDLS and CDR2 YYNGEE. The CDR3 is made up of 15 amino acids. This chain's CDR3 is CASSGGLAGVDEQYF. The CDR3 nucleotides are TGTGCCAGCAGCGGGGGACTAGCGGGAGTGGACGAGCAGTACTTC.

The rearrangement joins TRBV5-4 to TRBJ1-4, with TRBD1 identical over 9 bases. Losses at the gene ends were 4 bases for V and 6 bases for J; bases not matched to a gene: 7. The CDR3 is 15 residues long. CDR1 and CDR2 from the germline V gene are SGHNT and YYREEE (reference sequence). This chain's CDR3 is CASSTSGQGDEKLFF. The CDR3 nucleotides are TGTGCCAGCAGCACCTCGGGACAGGGAGATGAAAAACTGTTTTTT.

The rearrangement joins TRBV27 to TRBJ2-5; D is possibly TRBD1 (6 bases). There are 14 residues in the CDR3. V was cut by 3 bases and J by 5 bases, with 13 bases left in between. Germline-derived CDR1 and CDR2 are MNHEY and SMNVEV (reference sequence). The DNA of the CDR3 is TGTGCCAGCAGTTTTACAGGGTTTGCGGAGACCCAGTACTTC. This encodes CASSFTGFAETQYF.

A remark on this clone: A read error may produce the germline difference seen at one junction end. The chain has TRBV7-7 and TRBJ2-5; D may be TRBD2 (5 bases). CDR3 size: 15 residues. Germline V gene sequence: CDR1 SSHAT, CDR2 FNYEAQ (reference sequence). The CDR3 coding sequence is TGTGCTAGCAGCCCTGGAGGCAGAGGTGAAGAGACCCAGTACTTC. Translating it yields CASSPGGRGEETQYF.

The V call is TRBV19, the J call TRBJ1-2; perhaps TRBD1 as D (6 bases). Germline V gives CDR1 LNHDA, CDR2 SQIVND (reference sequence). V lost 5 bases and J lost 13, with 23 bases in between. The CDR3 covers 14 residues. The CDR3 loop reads CASSSTGSMLFGTF. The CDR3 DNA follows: TGTGCCAGTAGTTCCACAGGGTCGATGCTTTTTGGCACCTTC.

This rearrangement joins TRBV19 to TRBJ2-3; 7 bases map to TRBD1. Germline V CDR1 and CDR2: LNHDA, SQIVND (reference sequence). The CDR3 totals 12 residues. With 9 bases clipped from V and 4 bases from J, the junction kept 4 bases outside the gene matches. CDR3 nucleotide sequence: TGTGCCAGCGCCACAGGGGCAGATACGCAGTATTTT. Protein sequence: CASATGADTQYF.

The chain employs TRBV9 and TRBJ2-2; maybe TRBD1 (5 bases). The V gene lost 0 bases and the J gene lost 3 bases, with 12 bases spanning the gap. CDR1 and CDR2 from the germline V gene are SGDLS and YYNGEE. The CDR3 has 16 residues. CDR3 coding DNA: TGTGCCAGCAGCGTAGCAGGGCCCCCCGACACCGGGGAGCTGTTTTTT. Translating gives CASSVAGPPDTGELFF.

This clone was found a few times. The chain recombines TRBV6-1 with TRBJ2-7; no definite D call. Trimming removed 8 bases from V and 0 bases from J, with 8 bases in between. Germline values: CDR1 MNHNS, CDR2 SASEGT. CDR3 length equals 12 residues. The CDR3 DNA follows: TGTGCCAGCTCCCACAACTCCTACGAGCAGTACTTC. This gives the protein CASSHNSYEQYF.

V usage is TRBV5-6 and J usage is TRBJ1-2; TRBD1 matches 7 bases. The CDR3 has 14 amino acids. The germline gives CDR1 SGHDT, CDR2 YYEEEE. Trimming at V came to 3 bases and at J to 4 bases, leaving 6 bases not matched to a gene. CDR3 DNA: TGTGCCAGCAGCTGGGGGACAGAAAGCTATGGCTACACCTTC. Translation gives CASSWGTESYGYTF.

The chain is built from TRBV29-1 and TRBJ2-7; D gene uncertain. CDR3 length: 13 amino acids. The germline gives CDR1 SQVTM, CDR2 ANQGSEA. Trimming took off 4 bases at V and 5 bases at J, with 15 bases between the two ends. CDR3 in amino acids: CSVGLGNIDEQYF. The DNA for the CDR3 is TGCAGCGTTGGACTGGGAAATATTGACGAGCAGTACTTC.

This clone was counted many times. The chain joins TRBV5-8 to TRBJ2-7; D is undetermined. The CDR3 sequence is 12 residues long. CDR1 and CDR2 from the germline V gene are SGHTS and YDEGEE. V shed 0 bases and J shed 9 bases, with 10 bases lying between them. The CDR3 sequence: CASSLDGQRQYF. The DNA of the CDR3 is TGTGCCAGCAGCTTGGACGGCCAGCGGCAGTACTTC.

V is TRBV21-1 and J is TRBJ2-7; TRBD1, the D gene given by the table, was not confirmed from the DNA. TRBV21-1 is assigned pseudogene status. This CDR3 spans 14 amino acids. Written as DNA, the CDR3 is TGTGCCAGCAGCCCGCGGACAGGCGCCACTGAGCAGTACTTC. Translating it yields CASSPRTGATEQYF.